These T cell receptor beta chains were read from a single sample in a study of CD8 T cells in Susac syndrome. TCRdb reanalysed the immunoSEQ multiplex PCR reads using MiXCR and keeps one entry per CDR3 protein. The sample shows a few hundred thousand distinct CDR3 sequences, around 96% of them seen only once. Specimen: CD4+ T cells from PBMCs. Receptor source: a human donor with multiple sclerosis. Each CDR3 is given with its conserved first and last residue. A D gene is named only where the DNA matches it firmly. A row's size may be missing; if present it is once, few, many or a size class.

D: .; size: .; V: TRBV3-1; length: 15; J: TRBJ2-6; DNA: TGTGCCAGCAGCCGAAGTAGCTCTGGGGCCAACGTCCTGACTTTC; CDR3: CASSRSSSGANVLTF
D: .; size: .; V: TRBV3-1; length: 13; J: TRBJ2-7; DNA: TGTGCCAGCAGCCAAGAGGGGTGGAGCGAGCAGTACTTC; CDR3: CASSQEGWSEQYF
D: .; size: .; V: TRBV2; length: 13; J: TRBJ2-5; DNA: TGTGCCAGCAGTAGAGAGAATAGTGAGACCCAGTACTTC; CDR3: CASSRENSETQYF
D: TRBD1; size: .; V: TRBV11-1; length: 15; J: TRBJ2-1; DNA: TGTGCCAGCAGCCAAGGACAGGGGGCTAACAATGAGCAGTTCTTC; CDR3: CASSQGQGANNEQFF
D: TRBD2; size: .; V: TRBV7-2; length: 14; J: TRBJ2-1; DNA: TGTGCCAGCAGGACTAGCGGGAGCAGCAATGAGCAGTTCTTC; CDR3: CASRTSGSSNEQFF
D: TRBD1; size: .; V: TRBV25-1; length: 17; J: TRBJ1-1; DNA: TGTGCCAGCACTCCTCAATGGAGGGCAGGGGGGAACACTGAAGCTTTCTTT; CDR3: CASTPQWRAGGNTEAFF
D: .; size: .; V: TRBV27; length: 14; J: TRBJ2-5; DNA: TGTGCCAGCAGTCCCCGGGACATCTGGGAGACCCAGTACTTC; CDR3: CASSPRDIWETQYF
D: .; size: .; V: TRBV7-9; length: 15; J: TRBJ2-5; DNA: TGTGCCAGCAGCTTAGGCCGGACAGTCGGGGAGACCCAGTACTTC; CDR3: CASSLGRTVGETQYF
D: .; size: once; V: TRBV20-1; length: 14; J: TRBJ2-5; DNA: TGCAGTGCTAGACCTCAGGGATTCCAAGAGACCCAGTACTTC; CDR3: CSARPQGFQETQYF
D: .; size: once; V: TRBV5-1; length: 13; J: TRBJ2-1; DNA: TGCGCCAGCAGTTGGGAGACTAGAAATGAGCAGTTCTTC; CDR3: CASSWETRNEQFF
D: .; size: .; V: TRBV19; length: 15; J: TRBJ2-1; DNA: TGTGCCAGTAGCGTGCCCTCCGGGACTCCCAATGAGCAGTTCTTC; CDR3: CASSVPSGTPNEQFF
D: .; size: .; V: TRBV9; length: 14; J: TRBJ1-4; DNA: TGTGCCAGCAGCGTAACTTCGGCAACAGAAAAACTGTTTTTT; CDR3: CASSVTSATEKLFF
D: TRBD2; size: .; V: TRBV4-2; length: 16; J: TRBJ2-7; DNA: TGTGCCAGCAGCCAATCGATTAGCGGGAGGGGATACGAGCAGTACTTC; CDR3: CASSQSISGRGYEQYF
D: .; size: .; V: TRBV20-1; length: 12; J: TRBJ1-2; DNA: TGCAGTGCTAGAGGATCTGGTAGTGGCTACACCTTC; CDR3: CSARGSGSGYTF
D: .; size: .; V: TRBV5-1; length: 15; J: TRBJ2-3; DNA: TGCGCCAGCAGCTTGGTGGGGGGCTACACAGATACGCAGTATTTT; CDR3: CASSLVGGYTDTQYF
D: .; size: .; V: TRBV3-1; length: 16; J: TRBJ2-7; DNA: TGTGCCAGCAGCCAAGGGATCGACAGAAGCTCCTACGAGCAGTACTTC; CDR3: CASSQGIDRSSYEQYF
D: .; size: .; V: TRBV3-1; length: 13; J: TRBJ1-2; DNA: TGTGCCAGCAGCCCTACACCAGACTATGGCTACACCTTC; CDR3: CASSPTPDYGYTF
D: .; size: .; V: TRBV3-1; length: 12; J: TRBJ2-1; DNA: TGTGCCAGCAGCCAAGGGGCGGGGGAGCAGTTCTTC; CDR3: CASSQGAGEQFF